Below, one T cell receptor beta chain is given with its context. Its cognate antigen is unknown. This entry belongs to a study of identical twins. Study-level results: Invariant MAIT and iNKT cells are populations that could partly confound zero-insertion analyses. Twins' excess sharing was less marked for out-of-frame beta sequences. Abundant cord blood beta clonotypes carried fewer insertions; memory repertoires showed none.

It was template switching that added a universal primer site, and there were unique molecular identifiers on the cDNA. TCRdb used MiXCR to reprocess the 5' RACE reads, holding one entry per CDR3 protein. This sample has around 220,000 distinct CDR3 sequences, with 11% to 15% found just once. The V segment lost 5 bases and the J segment 5 bases; nucleotides outside the gene matches: 2. CDR1 and CDR2 from the germline V gene are SGHRS and YFSETQ. This CDR3 has 12 residues. This receptor was obtained from a woman aged 18-29 years in good health. The chain recombines TRBV5-1 with TRBJ1-2; 8 bases are a match to TRBD1. The sample taken for sequencing was memory (CD45RO+) T cells sorted from blood. CDR3 sequence: CASRGQEYGYTF. CDR3 nucleotide sequence: TGCGCCAGCAGGGGACAGGAGTATGGCTACACCTTC.